The 16 T cell receptor beta chains reported below all come from one sample, sequenced in a study of blood T cell repertoires in COVID-19. Sequenced by immunoSEQ multiplex PCR; TCRdb stores in-frame clones only, minus some. The repertoire holds 200,000 to 300,000 clones, with approximately 78% as singletons. The specimen sequenced was peripheral blood. These receptors were obtained from a woman aged 55-75 years with active or convalescent COVID-19.

The chain carries TRBV2 and TRBJ1-6; TRBD1 matches at 8 bases. The CDR3 runs 14 residues. The germline CDR1 and CDR2 sequences are SNHLY and FYNNEI. V dropped 4 bases and J dropped 10; count of bases not matched to a gene: 6. The CDR3 loop is CASSGPGGGSPLHF. CDR3 coding DNA: TGTGCCAGCAGTGGTCCAGGGGGCGGCTCACCCCTCCACTTT.

The gene calls are TRBV13 and TRBJ2-5; D not resolved. The CDR3 contains 13 residues. V was trimmed by 5 bases and J by 4 bases, leaving 11 bases between them. Germline values: CDR1 PRHDT, CDR2 FYEKMQ (reference sequence). The CDR3 reads CASSLPSGETQYF. CDR3 in DNA: TGTGCCAGCAGCCTGCCCTCGGGAGAGACCCAGTACTTC.

The chain is built from TRBV7-9 and TRBJ1-6; D possibly corresponds to TRBD1 (6 bases). The CDR3 runs to 16 residues. Trimming left V 7 bases short and J 0 bases short, with 13 bases between. Germline CDR1 is SEHNR and CDR2 is FQNEAQ (reference sequence). Here the CDR3 DNA reads TGTGCCAGCACAACAGGGACCGTCTCCTATAATTCACCCCTCCACTTT. Its translation is CASTTGTVSYNSPLHF.

This clone appeared a few times. The rearrangement links TRBV5-1 to TRBJ1-1; D is perhaps TRBD1 (6 bases). The CDR3 totals 16 residues. Looked up from germline, CDR1 is SGHRS and CDR2 is YFSETQ. V dropped 0 bases and J dropped 0 bases, with 12 bases sitting between them. The DNA for the CDR3 is TGCGCCAGCAGCTTGGTCCCAGGGGCTATGAACACTGAAGCTTTCTTT. It yields the protein CASSLVPGAMNTEAFF.

The CDR3 here is CASSAAGAFNEKLFF. The CDR3 bases are TGTGCCAGCTCGGCAGCGGGGGCCTTTAATGAAAAACTGTTTTTT. The chain couples TRBV18 to TRBJ1-4; possibly TRBD1 for D (6 bases). V was clipped by 6 bases and J by 4 bases, with 15 bases between them. Germline V gene sequence: CDR1 KGHSH, CDR2 LQKENI. This CDR3 region has 15 residues.

V and J are TRBV7-2 and TRBJ1-1; 9 nucleotides match TRBD1. The CDR3 contains 16 residues. The junction had 11 bases not matched to a gene; V was cut back by 8 bases and J by 1 base. Germline CDR1 and CDR2: SGHTA and FQGNSA. The CDR3 region is CASAPRRDRANTEAFF. In DNA form, the CDR3 reads TGTGCCAGCGCCCCCCGTCGGGACAGGGCGAACACTGAAGCTTTCTTT. The full variable domain, its missing parts supplied by reference TRBV7-2 and TRBJ1-1, is GAGVSQSPSNKVTEKGKDVELRCDPISGHTALYWYRQSLGQGLEFLIYFQGNSAPDKSGLPSDRFSAERTGGSVSTLTIQRTQQEDSAVYLCASAPRRDRANTEAFFGQGTRLTVV.

J is TRBJ1-5 and V is TRBV4-1, with D possibly TRBD1 on 5 matching bases. The CDR3 loop spans 14 amino acids. In germline, CDR1 is MGHRA, CDR2 YSYEKL. Deletions cut 2 bases from V and 11 bases from J, with 16 bases between. CDR3: CASSQSTGQGTQHF. In nucleotides, the CDR3 is TGCGCCAGCAGCCAATCAACAGGCCAAGGGACCCAGCATTTT.

This clone was detected only a few times. The chain joins TRBV27 to TRBJ1-5, with D possibly TRBD1 on 6 matching bases. V was trimmed by 3 bases and J by 4 bases, leaving 10 bases between them. The CDR3 totals 14 residues. CDR1 MNHEY and CDR2 SMNVEV come from the germline V gene (reference sequence). The DNA for the CDR3 is TGTGCCAGCAGTTTCGAGGGGGGGAATCAGCCCCAGCATTTT. Protein product: CASSFEGGNQPQHF.

The rearrangement uses TRBV18 and TRBJ2-6; weak D call: TRBD2 (5 bases). Trimming cost V 0 bases and J 3 bases, with 9 bases left between them. The CDR3 totals 16 residues. In germline, CDR1 is KGHSH, CDR2 LQKENI. For the CDR3, the DNA is TGTGCCAGCTCACCACCGACGGGATATGGGGCCAACGTCCTGACTTTC. Amino acid sequence: CASSPPTGYGANVLTF.

This rearrangement joins TRBV15 to TRBJ2-3; 10 bases match TRBD2. The trim removed 6 bases at V and 4 bases at J, leaving 16 bases unmatched. Germline-derived CDR1 and CDR2 are LNHNV and YYDKDF (reference sequence). The CDR3 is 18 residues long. The CDR3 reads CATRNPALAGTHADTQYF. In nucleotides, the CDR3 is TGTGCCACCAGAAACCCGGCACTAGCGGGGACGCACGCAGATACGCAGTATTTT.

This clone has only one observation. The chain joins TRBV16 to TRBJ1-5, with D maybe TRBD1 (6 bases). Germline-derived CDR1 and CDR2 are KGHSY and FQNENV. This CDR3 is built from 16 residues. The V and J ends lost 6 bases and 0 bases respectively, with 15 bases between them. CDR3 sequence: CASRPDRALSNQPQHF. For the CDR3, the DNA is TGTGCCAGCAGACCGGACAGAGCGCTTAGCAATCAGCCCCAGCATTTT.

The CDR3 region is CASRQSPGRGHGSGNTIYF. The CDR3 region has the DNA TGTGCCAGCAGACAAAGCCCTGGCAGGGGGCATGGGTCTGGAAACACCATATATTTT. The chain employs TRBV11-2 and TRBJ1-3, with TRBD1 matching 8 bases. Germline assignment: CDR1 SGHAT and CDR2 FQNNGV. Trimming removed 6 bases from V and 1 base from J; junction bases left unmatched: 17. The CDR3 consists of 19 residues.

This chain joins TRBV2 and TRBJ2-7, with 11 nucleotides matching TRBD2. The CDR3 runs to 15 residues. Germline values: CDR1 SNHLY, CDR2 FYNNEI. J gave up 6 bases and V 3 bases, and 7 bases lay outside the gene matches. For the CDR3, the DNA is TGTGCCAGCAGTGAGAGTAGCGGGGGGGCCGGCGAGCAGTACTTC. Amino acid sequence: CASSESSGGAGEQYF.

This clone has just one count. The V and J genes are TRBV30 and TRBJ2-1; D perhaps matches TRBD1 (5 bases). CDR1 is GTSNPN and CDR2 is SVGIG in the germline V gene (reference sequence). The V gene lost 2 bases and the J gene lost 2 bases, with 13 bases spanning the gap. The CDR3 consists of 15 residues. CDR3 sequence (DNA): TGTGCCTGGAGTAGACAGACGGTCCCCTACAATGAGCAGTTCTTC. The encoded protein is CAWSRQTVPYNEQFF.

This clone was seen once. V is TRBV6-5 and J is TRBJ2-7; 8 bases map to TRBD2. Germline loops: CDR1 MNHEY, CDR2 SVGAGI. There are 15 residues in the CDR3. J lost 3 bases, V lost 2 bases, and 6 bases had no gene match. DNA for the CDR3: TGTGCCAGCAGTTACGGGAGCGGGGGTGGCTACGAGCAGTACTTC. It codes for CASSYGSGGGYEQYF.

The rearrangement links TRBV4-1 to TRBJ2-5; 10 bases are shared with TRBD1. CDR3 length: 16 residues. V dropped 4 bases and J dropped 4; count of bases not matched to a gene: 9. The germline V gene has CDR1 MGHRA and CDR2 YSYEKL. CDR3 nucleotides: TGCGCCAGCAGCCCCCCCGGGACAGGGGTTGGAGAGACCCAGTACTTC. Its protein product is CASSPPGTGVGETQYF.